Following are 29 T cell receptor beta chains from one sample sequenced in a study of technical replicates of blood from several donors. Clones were sequenced by immunoSEQ multiplex PCR, and TCRdb holds only the in-frame ones, with some missing. The sample lists some 80,000 clones, roughly 94% occurring once. Sequencing was carried out using T cells isolated from PBMCs. Every receptor here comes from a human donor in good health.

The chain uses TRBV9 and TRBJ2-1; a possible D gene is TRBD1 (5 bases). V was clipped by 1 base and J by 4 bases, with 12 bases between them. CDR3 length: 15 residues. CDR1 is SGDLS and CDR2 is YYNGEE in the germline V gene. Here the CDR3 reads CASSVSRVSYNEQFF. DNA for the CDR3: TGTGCCAGCAGCGTATCCAGGGTATCTTACAATGAGCAGTTCTTC.

The chain uses TRBV10-3 and TRBJ1-1; possibly TRBD1 for D (6 bases). CDR3 length: 12 amino acids. CDR1 and CDR2 (germline): ENHRY, SYGVKD. With 11 bases removed from V and 8 bases from J, the gap between germline ends came to 18 bases. The CDR3 loop reads CASRTEPREAFF. In DNA, the CDR3 is TGTGCCTCTCGGACAGAACCAAGGGAAGCTTTCTTT.

The rearrangement joins TRBV27 to TRBJ2-7; a possible D gene is TRBD1 (6 bases). This CDR3 spans 13 amino acids. The germline V gene encodes CDR1 MNHEY and CDR2 SMNVEV (reference sequence). V gave up 3 bases and J gave up 4 bases, with 10 bases separating them. Here the CDR3 reads CASSLTGEYEQYF. The CDR3 DNA sequence: TGTGCCAGCAGTTTGACAGGAGAGTACGAGCAGTACTTC.

This clone was seen only once. The chain recombines TRBV6-1 with TRBJ1-5, with D uncertain. CDR1 is MNHNS, CDR2 SASEGT, per germline. The CDR3 consists of 11 residues. V was trimmed by 4 bases and J by 4 bases, leaving 2 bases between them. The CDR3 region is CASSANQPQHF. CDR3 nucleotides: TGTGCCAGCAGTGCGAATCAGCCCCAGCATTTT.

The rearrangement joins TRBV9 to TRBJ2-1; 12 nucleotides line up with TRBD2. The trim removed 0 bases at V and 4 bases at J, leaving 5 bases unmatched. This CDR3 has 17 residues. Germline V CDR1 and CDR2: SGDLS, YYNGEE. CDR3 protein: CASSVARTSGTYNEQFF. CDR3 sequence (DNA): TGTGCCAGCAGCGTAGCCCGGACTAGCGGGACATACAATGAGCAGTTCTTC.

Notes on this clone: This same CDR3 is encoded by further DNA sequences in the sample. The gene calls are TRBV9 and TRBJ2-7; 10 nucleotides line up with TRBD2. J gave up 2 bases and V 2 bases, and 4 bases lay outside the gene matches. The CDR3 length is 15 residues. Germline CDR1 SGDLS, CDR2 YYNGEE. The CDR3 nucleotides are TGTGCCAGCAGCGTCGGTCTAGCGGGGGCCTACGAGCAGTACTTC. This encodes CASSVGLAGAYEQYF. The full variable domain, its missing parts supplied by reference TRBV9 and TRBJ2-7, is DSGVTQTPKHLITATGQRVTLRCSPRSGDLSVYWYQQSLDQGLQFLIQYYNGEERAKGNILERFSAQQFPDLHSELNLSSLELGDSALYFCASSVGLAGAYEQYFGPGTRLTVT.

V is TRBV11-2 and J is TRBJ2-5; D gene ambiguous. The germline V gene has CDR1 SGHAT and CDR2 FQNNGV. The CDR3 has 15 amino acids. V lost 3 bases and J lost 3, with 14 bases in between. CDR3 DNA: TGTGCCAGCAGCTTTCCGACCAGAGCGAAAGAGACCCAGTACTTC. Translating gives CASSFPTRAKETQYF.

The chain employs TRBV28 and TRBJ2-5, with D perhaps TRBD2 (5 bases). Trimming left V 5 bases short and J 3 bases short, with 19 bases between. The CDR3 contains 16 residues. The germline gives CDR1 MDHEN, CDR2 SYDVKM. Here the CDR3 DNA reads TGTGCCAGCAGTCTAGGATTTGGACTTCCGAAAGAGACCCAGTACTTC. It yields the protein CASSLGFGLPKETQYF. The full variable domain, in which reference TRBV28 and TRBJ2-5 provide the parts outside the CDR3, is DVKVTQSSRYLVKRTGEKVFLECVQDMDHENMFWYRQDPGLGLRLIYFSYDVKMKEKGDIPEGYSVSREKKERFSLILESASTNQTSMYLCASSLGFGLPKETQYFGPGTRLLVL.

The gene calls are TRBV4-1 and TRBJ1-3; D is unclear. Germline loops: CDR1 MGHRA, CDR2 YSYEKL. This CDR3 spans 15 amino acids. Deletions cut 1 base from V and 4 bases from J, with 11 bases between. CDR3 sequence: CASSQGPGMGNTIYF. CDR3 sequence (DNA): TGCGCCAGCAGCCAAGGTCCGGGTATGGGAAACACCATATATTTT.

The chain combines TRBV5-6 with TRBJ2-7; TRBD1 aligns across 9 bases. The V segment lost 5 bases and the J segment 4 bases; nucleotides outside the gene matches: 4. CDR1 and CDR2 from the germline V gene are SGHDT and YYEEEE. This CDR3 is 13 amino acids long. The CDR3 nucleotides are TGTGCCAGCAGTCGGGACAGGGTGTACGAGCAGTACTTC. Translated, it gives CASSRDRVYEQYF.

The chain is built from TRBV9 and TRBJ2-3; 10 bases align to TRBD2. The germline CDR1 and CDR2 sequences are SGDLS and YYNGEE. This CDR3 has 13 amino acids. Here the CDR3 reads CGSGAGGADTQYF. CDR3 in DNA: TGTGGTTCGGGAGCGGGAGGGGCAGATACGCAGTATTTT.

This clone was observed a single time. The V call is TRBV10-3, the J call TRBJ2-7; D may be TRBD1 (5 bases). This CDR3 is built from 14 residues. Germline CDR1 and CDR2: ENHRY and SYGVKD. V was trimmed by 0 bases and J by 3 bases, leaving 9 bases between them. The CDR3 reads CAISESGEGYEQYF. The DNA for the CDR3 is TGTGCCATCAGTGAGTCAGGGGAAGGCTACGAGCAGTACTTC.

The chain is built from TRBV29-1 and TRBJ1-5; D is possibly TRBD1 (6 bases). CDR3 length: 14 amino acids. The V and J ends lost 7 bases and 0 bases respectively, with 13 bases between them. Germline CDR1 SQVTM, CDR2 ANQGSEA. In DNA, the CDR3 is TGCAGCGCAGCGCAGGGGAATAGCAATCAGCCCCAGCATTTT. Translated: CSAAQGNSNQPQHF.

The V and J genes are TRBV19 and TRBJ2-5, with TRBD1 identical over 7 bases. This CDR3 has 14 amino acids. The V gene's germline CDR1 is LNHDA and CDR2 SQIVND (reference sequence). V shed 5 bases and J 2 bases; nucleotides not matched to a gene: 5. Here the CDR3 reads CASSQTGTQETQYF. The CDR3 DNA reads TGTGCCAGTAGTCAGACAGGGACACAAGAGACCCAGTACTTC.

CDR3 in DNA: TGTGCCAGCAGCTCTCCCGGGACAGCGAACACCGGGGAGCTGTTTTTT. This translates into CASSSPGTANTGELFF. This chain connects TRBV7-3 to TRBJ2-2, with 7 bases that match TRBD1. The V gene end was trimmed by 4 bases and the J gene end by 0 bases; junction bases not matched to a gene: 5. Germline-derived CDR1 and CDR2 are SGHTA and FQGTGA. The length of the CDR3 is 16 residues.

This clone was observed a single time. V gene TRBV2 combines with J gene TRBJ1-2, with D unresolved. Deletions cut 6 bases from V and 5 bases from J, with 10 bases between. CDR1 SNHLY and CDR2 FYNNEI come from the germline V gene. This CDR3 is 12 amino acids long. CDR3 sequence reads: CASRGSYYGYTF. CDR3 DNA: TGTGCCAGCAGAGGGAGTTATTATGGCTACACCTTC.

The J gene is TRBJ1-4, the V gene TRBV11-3; D unresolved. In germline, CDR1 is SGHNT, CDR2 YENEEA. This CDR3 comprises 15 residues. Trimming removed 1 base from V and 0 bases from J, with 6 bases in between. The CDR3 DNA follows: TGTGCCAGCAGCTTAGGTGGCACAACTAATGAAAAACTGTTTTTT. As protein: CASSLGGTTNEKLFF.

V usage is TRBV30 and J usage is TRBJ1-1; TRBD1 aligns across 9 bases. Losses at the gene ends were 1 base for V and 5 bases for J; bases not matched to a gene: 5. CDR1 is GTSNPN and CDR2 is SVGIG in the germline V gene (reference sequence). The CDR3 is 14 amino acids. Written as DNA, the CDR3 is TGTGCCTGGAGTGCCGACAGGGGGTCTACTGAAGCTTTCTTT. This sequence encodes CAWSADRGSTEAFF.

The V gene is TRBV30, the J gene TRBJ1-1; TRBD1 matches 9 bases. V was clipped by 1 base and J by 0 bases; unmatched bases: 9. Germline CDR1 GTSNPN, CDR2 SVGIG (reference sequence). The CDR3 has 17 amino acids. As DNA, the CDR3 is TGTGCCTGGAGTGATGACAGGGGGTTAACCATGAACACTGAAGCTTTCTTT. This encodes CAWSDDRGLTMNTEAFF. Full variable domain (outside the CDR3, taken from reference TRBV30 and TRBJ1-1): SQTIHQWPATLVQPVGSPLSLECTVEGTSNPNLYWYRQAAGRGLQLLFYSVGIGQISSEVPQNLSASRPQDRQFILSSKKLLLSDSGFYLCAWSDDRGLTMNTEAFFGQGTRLTVV.

The rearrangement links TRBV19 to TRBJ1-5; D unresolved. The V end was cut by 0 bases, the J end by 4 bases, with 4 bases between. The CDR3 totals 13 residues. Germline V lookup: CDR1 LNHDA, CDR2 SQIVND (reference sequence). The CDR3: CASSIDNNQPQHF. The CDR3 bases are TGTGCCAGTAGTATAGATAATAATCAGCCCCAGCATTTT. Using reference TRBV19 and TRBJ1-5 for the parts outside the CDR3, the full variable domain is DGGITQSPKYLFRKEGQNVTLSCEQNLNHDAMYWYRQDPGQGLRLIYYSQIVNDFQKGDIAEGYSVSREKKESFPLTVTSAQKNPTAFYLCASSIDNNQPQHFGDGTRLSIL.

J is TRBJ1-2 and V is TRBV27; TRBD1 matches 7 bases. Per the germline V gene, CDR1 is MNHEY and CDR2 is SMNVEV (reference sequence). The J segment lost 4 bases and the V segment lost 4 bases, leaving 9 bases of the junction unmatched. The CDR3 runs 15 residues. The CDR3 DNA follows: TGTGCCAGCAGTTGGACCTTGGGACAGCCCTATGGCTACACCTTC. It codes for CASSWTLGQPYGYTF.

The rearrangement joins TRBV27 to TRBJ1-1; D possibly corresponds to TRBD1 (6 bases). CDR1 is MNHEY, CDR2 SMNVEV, per germline (reference sequence). The CDR3 runs 15 residues. The germline V and J ends were trimmed by 4 bases and 4 bases, with 16 bases remaining between them. CDR3 nucleotides: TGTGCCAGCAGTTCCTGGACAGCAAGAGGCACTGAAGCTTTCTTT. Translation gives CASSSWTARGTEAFF.

J is TRBJ1-2 and V is TRBV18, with 8 bases identical to TRBD1. With V trimmed by 1 base and J by 0 bases, 10 bases remained unmatched. There are 18 residues in the CDR3. Germline V lookup: CDR1 KGHSH, CDR2 LQKENI. As DNA, the CDR3 is TGTGCCAGCTCACCACTCGGGACAGGAATCATTTCTAACTATGGCTACACCTTC. It encodes CASSPLGTGIISNYGYTF.

This clone was seen only a few times. The chain uses TRBV5-1 and TRBJ2-7; perhaps TRBD2 as D (6 bases). The ends were cut back, 0 bases at V and 3 bases at J, with 13 bases in the middle. Germline CDR1 and CDR2: SGHRS and YFSETQ. The CDR3 is made up of 15 amino acids. The CDR3 spells CASSLGPGVIYEQYF. CDR3 in DNA: TGCGCCAGCAGCTTGGGTCCGGGAGTCATCTACGAGCAGTACTTC.

The chain employs TRBV10-2 and TRBJ1-3; D is undetermined. Germline loops: CDR1 WSHSY, CDR2 SAAADI. This CDR3 region has 14 residues. V was shortened by 4 bases and J by 0 bases, with 7 bases between the two germline ends. Written as DNA, the CDR3 is TGCGCCAGCAGTGGAGGCAGCTCTGGAAACACCATATATTTT. Translating gives CASSGGSSGNTIYF.

The genes are TRBV18 and TRBJ2-7; D is possibly TRBD2 (6 bases). CDR3 size: 16 residues. Trimming removed 6 bases from V and 0 bases from J, with 18 bases in between. Germline V gene sequence: CDR1 KGHSH, CDR2 LQKENI. CDR3 residues: CASSPSGDRSSYEQYF. As DNA, the CDR3 is TGTGCCAGCTCCCCGTCGGGGGACCGGAGCTCCTACGAGCAGTACTTC.

The gene calls are TRBV9 and TRBJ2-7, with D possibly being TRBD1 (5 bases). V gave up 1 base and J gave up 6 bases, with 11 bases separating them. CDR1 SGDLS and CDR2 YYNGEE come from the germline V gene. The CDR3 loop spans 13 amino acids. The CDR3 DNA reads TGTGCCAGCAGCGTATTAACAGGTTCCGAGCAGTACTTC. Residues: CASSVLTGSEQYF. Together with reference TRBV9 and TRBJ2-7, the CDR3 gives the full variable domain: DSGVTQTPKHLITATGQRVTLRCSPRSGDLSVYWYQQSLDQGLQFLIQYYNGEERAKGNILERFSAQQFPDLHSELNLSSLELGDSALYFCASSVLTGSEQYFGPGTRLTVT.

This clone was picked up one time. The chain joins TRBV28 to TRBJ2-3; 9 bases align to TRBD1. The V and J ends lost 2 bases and 3 bases, in that order; junction bases with no gene match: 3. Germline CDR1 reads MDHEN; CDR2 reads SYDVKM. The CDR3 is made up of 15 amino acids. The CDR3: CASSLPTGGTDTQYF. DNA for the CDR3: TGTGCCAGCAGTTTACCGACAGGGGGGACAGATACGCAGTATTTT.

The chain recombines TRBV6-5 with TRBJ2-1; 9 bases are a match to TRBD2. Looked up from germline, CDR1 is MNHEY and CDR2 is SVGAGI. This CDR3 region has 16 residues. V trimming: 0 bases; J trimming: 6 bases; junction bases outside the gene matches: 6. The CDR3 coding sequence is TGTGCCAGCAGTTACTCCGGCGGGAGGGGGGCCAATGAGCAGTTCTTC. Translation gives CASSYSGGRGANEQFF.